A single sample is the source of the 24 T cell receptor beta chains below, sequenced in a study of CD8+CD57+ T cells in acquired aplastic anemia. Genomic DNA, serving as template, underwent TCR beta VDJ and CDR3 profiling. TCRdb re-derived calls from the reads in MiXCR, one entry per CDR3 protein. The sample carries 180,000 or so distinct CDR3 sequences, 35% to 50% recorded once. Sequenced: sorted CD4+, CD8+, or CD8+CD57+ T cells (not recorded which) from PBMCs. The receptor set was obtained from a human donor in good health.

This chain links TRBV12-5 with TRBJ2-5; no clear D. The V end lost 0 bases, the J end lost 1 base, and 6 bases lay between the germline ends. Germline CDR1 LGHNT, CDR2 FRNRAP. There are 14 residues in the CDR3. CDR3 residues: CASGLVPTQETQYF. The CDR3, as DNA: TGTGCTAGTGGTTTGGTACCCACCCAAGAGACCCAGTACTTC.

The chain carries TRBV20-1 and TRBJ2-7; TRBD2 aligns across 9 bases. The CDR3 extends over 15 amino acids. The trim removed 6 bases at V and 2 bases at J, leaving 11 bases unmatched. CDR1 and CDR2 from the germline V gene are DFQATT and SNEGSKA (reference sequence). CDR3 in amino acids: CSAPRLAVRAYEQYF. DNA for the CDR3: TGCAGTGCCCCCCGACTAGCGGTAAGGGCCTACGAGCAGTACTTC.

V gene TRBV2 combines with J gene TRBJ2-1, with TRBD1 matching over 7 bases. Germline V gives CDR1 SNHLY, CDR2 FYNNEI. The CDR3 consists of 13 residues. J lost 7 bases, V lost 8 bases, and 8 bases had no gene match. In DNA form, the CDR3 reads TGTGCCAGCCTGAGGGGGCTCGGGAATGAGCAGTTCTTC. This translates into CASLRGLGNEQFF.

This clonotype was detected only once. The chain links TRBV25-1 to TRBJ1-2; D remains ambiguous. V was trimmed by 6 bases and J by 4 bases, leaving 15 bases between them. The V gene's germline CDR1 is MGHDK and CDR2 SYGVNS. This CDR3 region has 14 residues. This CDR3 is CASRSRVTFYGYTF. CDR3 nucleotides: TGTGCCAGCAGAAGCCGGGTCACCTTCTATGGCTACACCTTC.

The chain has TRBV7-3 and TRBJ1-1, with TRBD1 matching 8 bases. The CDR3 consists of 13 residues. Germline V lookup: CDR1 SGHTA, CDR2 FQGTGA. With V trimmed by 4 bases and J by 5 bases, 3 bases remained unmatched. Here the CDR3 DNA reads TGTGCCAGCAGCTATACAGGGGGAACTGAAGCTTTCTTT. This sequence encodes CASSYTGGTEAFF. Based on the CDR3 plus reference TRBV7-3 and TRBJ1-1, the full variable domain is GAGVSQTPSNKVTEKGKYVELRCDPISGHTALYWYRQSLGQGPEFLIYFQGTGAADDSGLPNDRFFAVRPEGSVSTLKIQRTERGDSAVYLCASSYTGGTEAFFGQGTRLTVV.

This clonotype was observed many times. The rearrangement uses TRBV7-6 and TRBJ2-2; 9 bases line up with TRBD2. V shed 4 bases and J 6 bases; nucleotides not matched to a gene: 6. CDR3 length: 15 residues. From germline, CDR1 is SGHVS and CDR2 FNYEAQ. CDR3 nucleotide sequence: TGTGCCAGCAGCTCCCCACGCGGGAGGGCCGGGGAGCTGTTTTTT. Protein sequence: CASSSPRGRAGELFF.

This clonotype was detected ten times or more. The rearrangement joins TRBV12-3 or TRBV12-4 to TRBJ1-1; 9 nucleotides align to TRBD1. The CDR3 totals 16 residues. Unmatched junction bases numbered 10, after V lost 5 bases and J lost 3 bases. This CDR3 reads CASSTGQGKAYTEAFF. For the CDR3, the DNA is TGTGCCAGCAGTACCGGACAGGGGAAGGCGTACACTGAAGCTTTCTTT.

This clonotype was seen repeatedly, ten times or more. The chain has TRBV6-5 and TRBJ1-1; the D is unclear. Germline V lookup: CDR1 MNHEY, CDR2 SVGAGI. This CDR3 is built from 13 residues. V was trimmed by 2 bases and J by 8 bases, leaving 12 bases between them. Written as DNA, the CDR3 is TGTGCCAGCAGTTACACCGGTACGACCGAAGCTTTCTTT. Protein: CASSYTGTTEAFF.

With respect to this clonotype: A read error is possible here, since a much larger clone lies one base away. The chain carries TRBV5-6 and TRBJ2-3; D might be TRBD2 (5 bases). The CDR3 covers 13 residues. Looked up from germline, CDR1 is SGHDT and CDR2 is YYEEEE. The CDR3 DNA is TGTGCCATCAGCTGGGAGCGAACAGATACGCAGTATTTT. Residues: CAISWERTDTQYF.

V gene TRBV5-1 combines with J gene TRBJ2-3; no definite D call. The CDR3 has 13 residues. Trimming stripped 0 bases from V and 2 bases from J, with 4 bases between. Germline CDR1 reads SGHRS; CDR2 reads YFSETQ. CDR3 DNA: TGCGCCAGCAGCTTGGGGTTCACAGATACGCAGTATTTT. Its translation is CASSLGFTDTQYF.

This sequence joins TRBV25-1 and TRBJ2-7; D is ambiguous. V was shortened by 3 bases and J by 9 bases, with 12 bases between the two germline ends. This CDR3 comprises 12 residues. Germline V gene sequence: CDR1 MGHDK, CDR2 SYGVNS. The CDR3 reads CASSDSQLGQYF. For the CDR3, the DNA is TGTGCCAGCAGTGACTCACAATTAGGGCAGTACTTC.

This clonotype was observed a single time. The chain carries TRBV2 and TRBJ1-3; D is unclear. CDR1 is SNHLY and CDR2 is FYNNEI in the germline V gene. The CDR3 covers 16 residues. V lost 2 bases and J 0 bases, leaving 11 bases between the germline ends. DNA for the CDR3: TGTGCCAGCAGTGAAATGGGCAGCCGCTCTGGAAACACCATATATTTT. It is translated as CASSEMGSRSGNTIYF.

The V and J genes are TRBV29-1 and TRBJ2-1; D not certain. The germline V gene has CDR1 SQVTM and CDR2 ANQGSEA. Trimming cost V 3 bases and J 3 bases, with 12 bases left between them. The CDR3 totals 14 residues. The CDR3 DNA reads TGCAGCGTTGATGCGTTGGAAGTCTACAATGAGCAGTTCTTC. Its translation: CSVDALEVYNEQFF.

To note about this clonotype: A much larger clone lies one base from this, so it may be a read error. The rearrangement joins TRBV6-2 or TRBV6-3 to TRBJ2-5; 7 bases match TRBD2. The V gene's germline CDR1 is MNHEY and CDR2 SVGEGT. The CDR3 sequence is 15 residues long. CDR3 DNA: TGTGCCAGCAGTTATGATGCTAGCGGCCAAGGGACCCAGTACTTC. Its translation is CASSYDASGQGTQYF.

In this sample, this clonotype turned up many times. The V and J genes are TRBV2 and TRBJ1-2; 10 nucleotides agree with TRBD1. The CDR3 has 16 amino acids. The V and J ends lost 5 bases and 3 bases, in that order; junction bases with no gene match: 9. In germline, CDR1 is SNHLY, CDR2 FYNNEI. Here the CDR3 reads CASSFRPGTGDYGYTF. CDR3 coding DNA: TGTGCCAGCAGTTTTCGACCCGGGACAGGGGACTATGGCTACACCTTC.

The genes are TRBV11-3 and TRBJ2-5; D is possibly TRBD1 (8 bases). The germline V and J ends were trimmed by 2 bases and 5 bases, with 15 bases remaining between them. Germline V CDR1 and CDR2: SGHNT, YENEEA. This CDR3 is built from 15 residues. CDR3 in DNA: TGTGCCAGCAGCTTATCCACAGGGGGGGGCGAGACCCAGTACTTC. It specifies CASSLSTGGGETQYF.

The chain carries TRBV30 and TRBJ2-1, with TRBD2 matching 12 bases. Per the germline V gene, CDR1 is GTSNPN and CDR2 is SVGIG (reference sequence). The CDR3 covers 16 residues. V shed 5 bases, J shed 9 bases, and the junction held 14 bases outside the gene matches. This CDR3 is CAWGNRLAGGWTEQFF. In DNA form, the CDR3 reads TGTGCCTGGGGAAACCGTCTAGCGGGAGGGTGGACTGAGCAGTTCTTC.

In its sample, this clonotype was seen a few times. The J gene is TRBJ2-5, the V gene TRBV29-1; perhaps TRBD2 as D (7 bases). From germline, CDR1 is SQVTM and CDR2 ANQGSEA. V was clipped by 1 base and J by 3 bases, with 18 bases between them. This CDR3 has 16 amino acids. The CDR3 region is CSVEAGGRRGKETQYF. DNA of the CDR3: TGCAGCGTTGAAGCGGGGGGCAGGAGGGGTAAAGAGACCCAGTACTTC.

This rearrangement joins TRBV20-1 to TRBJ2-3, with TRBD2 as a possible D gene (5 bases). Germline values: CDR1 DFQATT, CDR2 SNEGSKA (reference sequence). Trimming shortened V by 3 bases and J by 5 bases, and 9 bases separated the two germline ends. The CDR3 is 12 residues long. The CDR3 spells CSARELGDTQYF. The CDR3 DNA reads TGCAGTGCTAGGGAACTAGGAGATACGCAGTATTTT.

This clonotype has ten or more counts. The gene calls are TRBV5-4 and TRBJ2-2, with 10 positions matching TRBD2. The CDR3 runs to 15 residues. The germline CDR1 and CDR2 sequences are SGHNT and YYREEE (reference sequence). With V trimmed by 3 bases and J by 2 bases, 1 base remained unmatched. CDR3 sequence reads: CASSWTSGNTGELFF. The CDR3 nucleotides are TGTGCCAGCAGCTGGACTAGCGGCAACACCGGGGAGCTGTTTTTT.

The V gene is TRBV5-4, the J gene TRBJ1-1; 8 bases line up with TRBD1. The CDR3 extends over 16 amino acids. Per the germline V gene, CDR1 is SGHNT and CDR2 is YYREEE (reference sequence). Trimming took 3 bases from V and 1 from J; bases not matched to a gene: 8. CDR3 sequence reads: CASSSPGQAKNTEAFF. CDR3 in DNA: TGTGCCAGCAGCTCACCGGGACAGGCTAAGAACACTGAAGCTTTCTTT.

This clonotype turned up a few times. V is TRBV19 and J is TRBJ1-2, with TRBD1 matching 7 bases. The junction had 14 bases not matched to a gene; V was cut back by 4 bases and J by 6 bases. Looked up from germline, CDR1 is LNHDA and CDR2 is SQIVND (reference sequence). CDR3 length equals 16 residues. The CDR3 protein is CASSTPRTGAKDGYTF. In DNA form, the CDR3 reads TGTGCCAGTAGTACACCGCGGACAGGAGCCAAGGATGGCTACACCTTC. The full variable domain, rest sourced from reference TRBV19 and TRBJ1-2, is DGGITQSPKYLFRKEGQNVTLSCEQNLNHDAMYWYRQDPGQGLRLIYYSQIVNDFQKGDIAEGYSVSREKKESFPLTVTSAQKNPTAFYLCASSTPRTGAKDGYTFGSGTRLTVV.

V and J are TRBV11-1 and TRBJ2-7, with TRBD2 identical over 16 bases. Germline lookup yields CDR1 SGHAT and CDR2 FQDESV (reference sequence). The CDR3 runs to 18 residues. The V gene end was trimmed by 3 bases and the J gene end by 4 bases; junction bases not matched to a gene: 9. This chain's CDR3 is CASSFTGTSGRVRYEQYF. The CDR3 nucleotides are TGTGCCAGCAGCTTCACCGGGACTAGCGGGAGGGTCAGGTACGAGCAGTACTTC. The complete variable domain, with remaining parts taken from reference TRBV11-1 and TRBJ2-7, reads EAEVAQSPRYKITEKSQAVAFWCDPISGHATLYWYRQILGQGPELLVQFQDESVVDDSQLPKDRFSAERLKGVDSTLKIQPAELGDSAMYLCASSFTGTSGRVRYEQYFGPGTRLTVT.

This chain's CDR3 is CATSRDPNPQPQYF. In nucleotides, the CDR3 is TGTGCCACCAGCCGGGATCCCAATCCCCAGCCGCAGTATTTT. The rearrangement uses TRBV24-1 and TRBJ2-3, with TRBD2 as a possible D gene (5 bases). The V gene's germline CDR1 is KGHDR and CDR2 SFDVKD. CDR3 length equals 14 residues. Trimming left V 7 bases short and J 10 bases short, with 20 bases between.